Shown below are 29 T cell receptor beta chains from a single sample sequenced in a study of human T cells and chemical hapten exposure. TCRdb itself ran the RACE reads through MiXCR, one entry per CDR3 protein. This table has about 110,000 distinct CDR3 sequences, roughly 12% appearing once. This sample's time point: pre-sensitization, week 0. Treatment given: therapeutic diphenylcyclopropenone sensitization with weekly scalp DPC. The sequences come from whole blood, collected in connection with sensitization to the hapten diphenylcyclopropenone (DPC). These receptors all come from a woman in her 50s with alopecia areata. Some clones in this sample may be carry-over from other donors' samples.

The table lists this clonotype with many counts. The chain has TRBV19 and TRBJ2-2, with D maybe TRBD2 (5 bases). V lost 4 bases, J lost 2 bases, and 11 bases lay in between. CDR1 is LNHDA, CDR2 SQIVND, per germline (reference sequence). The CDR3 sequence is 15 residues long. CDR3 sequence: CASSTGLTNTGELFF. DNA of the CDR3: TGTGCCAGTAGTACAGGACTGACAAACACCGGGGAGCTGTTTTTT.

This clonotype was picked up many times. The chain carries TRBV6-5 and TRBJ1-1, with 8 nucleotides matching TRBD1. The germline V gene encodes CDR1 MNHEY and CDR2 SVGAGI. Trimming at V came to 5 bases and at J to 4 bases, leaving 15 bases not matched to a gene. The CDR3 is 17 amino acids. DNA of the CDR3: TGTGCCAGCAGTCCCAGCAGGGGGCAAATAGTTCGCACTGAAGCTTTCTTT. As protein: CASSPSRGQIVRTEAFF.

This clonotype was found many times. J is TRBJ2-5 and V is TRBV6-1; D call uncertain. Germline-derived CDR1 and CDR2 are MNHNS and SASEGT. The CDR3 is 12 residues long. Trimming removed 5 bases from V and 5 bases from J, with 9 bases in between. This CDR3 is CASSPRLETQYF. In DNA form, the CDR3 reads TGTGCCAGCAGTCCCCGCCTGGAGACCCAGTACTTC.

A few counts support this clonotype. The chain couples TRBV4-3 to TRBJ2-7; TRBD1 aligns across 9 bases. This CDR3 comprises 16 residues. Germline V gene sequence: CDR1 LGHNA, CDR2 YSLEER. The junction had 13 bases not matched to a gene; V was cut back by 4 bases and J by 6 bases. CDR3 DNA sequence: TGCGCCAGCAGCCTAGATTCTTTTGGACAGGGGAGCGAGCAGTACTTC. Protein product: CASSLDSFGQGSEQYF.

The V and J genes are TRBV2 and TRBJ1-1, with 7 bases lining up with TRBD1. After removal of 5 bases from V and 1 base from J, the junction contained 7 bases not matched to a gene. The CDR3 extends over 15 amino acids. Germline-derived CDR1 and CDR2 are SNHLY and FYNNEI. The DNA of the CDR3 is TGTGCCAGCAGTCGTCGGGGACAGACGAACACTGAAGCTTTCTTT. It is translated as CASSRRGQTNTEAFF.

This clonotype was seen repeatedly, ten times or more. The chain combines TRBV9 with TRBJ2-7, with 7 nucleotides matching TRBD2. Germline CDR1 SGDLS, CDR2 YYNGEE. V lost 4 bases to trimming and J lost 0 bases; unmatched junction nucleotides: 7. The CDR3 has 15 amino acids. Here the CDR3 reads CASSPALAVSYEQYF. For the CDR3, the DNA is TGTGCCAGCAGCCCAGCTCTAGCGGTCTCCTACGAGCAGTACTTC.

This clonotype was found a few times. The chain carries TRBV28 and TRBJ1-1; 9 bases agree with TRBD1. V shed 8 bases, J shed 2 bases, and the junction held 9 bases outside the gene matches. CDR3 size: 15 residues. Germline V lookup: CDR1 MDHEN, CDR2 SYDVKM. CDR3 in DNA: TGTGCCAGCCCTCCGGGACAGGGTAGAAACACTGAAGCTTTCTTT. Translation gives CASPPGQGRNTEAFF.

The V call is TRBV5-5, the J call TRBJ1-5, with unresolved D. The CDR3 consists of 12 residues. V gave up 4 bases and J gave up 9 bases, with 11 bases separating them. The V gene's germline CDR1 is SGHKS and CDR2 YYEKEE (reference sequence). CDR3 sequence (DNA): TGTGCCAGCAGCATTTCGGGATTGCCCCAGCATTTT. It translates to CASSISGLPQHF.

The chain links TRBV28 to TRBJ1-5, with 7 bases that match TRBD1. V was clipped by 3 bases and J by 2 bases; unmatched bases: 1. This CDR3 comprises 14 residues. Germline V gene lookup returns CDR1 MDHEN and CDR2 SYDVKM. The CDR3 nucleotides are TGTGCCAGCAGTTTCGGACAGGGCAATCAGCCCCAGCATTTT. It is translated as CASSFGQGNQPQHF.

This clonotype was detected ten times or more. The rearrangement links TRBV25-1 to TRBJ2-3; D may be TRBD1 (6 bases). V was pared by 5 bases and J by 4 bases, with 16 bases between. The germline CDR1 and CDR2 sequences are MGHDK and SYGVNS. This CDR3 region has 15 residues. The DNA of the CDR3 is TGTGCCAGCAGTCTACAGGGAATGCCGTCAGATACGCAGTATTTT. This codes for CASSLQGMPSDTQYF.

There are a few counts of this clonotype. The chain is built from TRBV18 and TRBJ2-6, with 8 bases lining up with TRBD1. The germline CDR1 and CDR2 sequences are KGHSH and LQKENI. The J segment lost 0 bases and the V segment lost 5 bases, leaving 6 bases of the junction unmatched. The CDR3 consists of 17 residues. For the CDR3, the DNA is TGTGCCAGCTCAGAGACAGGGGAAAGCTCTGGGGCCAACGTCCTGACTTTC. Its protein product is CASSETGESSGANVLTF. Based on the CDR3 plus reference TRBV18 and TRBJ2-6, the full variable domain is NAGVMQNPRHLVRRRGQEARLRCSPMKGHSHVYWYRQLPEEGLKFMVYLQKENIIDESGMPKERFSAEFPKEGPSILRIQQVVRGDSAAYFCASSETGESSGANVLTFGAGSRLTVL.

This chain uses TRBV12-3 or TRBV12-4 with TRBJ2-7; D call uncertain. V was cut by 6 bases and J by 0 bases, with 6 bases left in between. This CDR3 region has 12 residues. The CDR3 spells CASSRASYEQYF. The DNA of the CDR3 is TGTGCCAGCAGCCGTGCCTCCTACGAGCAGTACTTC.

This clonotype has ten or more counts. The chain is built from TRBV5-1 and TRBJ2-1; D is undetermined. V lost 4 bases and J lost 6, with 20 bases in between. The V gene's germline CDR1 is SGHRS and CDR2 YFSETQ. The CDR3 totals 16 residues. The CDR3 DNA reads TGCGCCAGCAGCCTATACTCCGGGCTCGAAGGCAATGAGCAGTTCTTC. This translates into CASSLYSGLEGNEQFF.

This clonotype was recorded a few times. The chain recombines TRBV18 with TRBJ2-7, with D uncertain. The CDR3 contains 12 residues. Germline CDR1 KGHSH, CDR2 LQKENI. Trimming removed 5 bases from V and 4 bases from J, with 9 bases in between. This CDR3 is CASSETEYEQYF. The CDR3 region has the DNA TGTGCCAGCTCAGAGACTGAGTACGAGCAGTACTTC.

This clonotype has at least ten counts. The V call is TRBV2, the J call TRBJ2-1; D might be TRBD2 (6 bases). The CDR3 sequence is 16 residues long. CDR1 SNHLY and CDR2 FYNNEI come from the germline V gene. V was cut by 6 bases and J by 2 bases, with 17 bases left in between. The CDR3 region is CASSSHGGAPYNEQFF. CDR3 bases: TGTGCCAGCAGCTCCCACGGCGGGGCCCCCTACAATGAGCAGTTCTTC.

This clonotype was observed a handful of times. The chain carries TRBV29-1 and TRBJ2-7, with D unclear. The germline V and J ends were trimmed by 0 bases and 8 bases, with 5 bases remaining between them. CDR1 is SQVTM, CDR2 ANQGSEA, per germline. This CDR3 is 10 amino acids long. Here the CDR3 DNA reads TGCAGCGTTGAAGACGTAAAGCAGTACTTC. It encodes CSVEDVKQYF.

In this sample, this clonotype turned up a few times. The chain has TRBV28 and TRBJ2-3; TRBD1 might be the D (5 bases). The CDR3 consists of 17 residues. V gave up 0 bases and J gave up 0 bases, with 13 bases separating them. Germline lookup yields CDR1 MDHEN and CDR2 SYDVKM. In DNA, the CDR3 is TGTGCCAGCAGTTTATGGGGGCCAAGGACGAGCACAGATACGCAGTATTTT. This encodes CASSLWGPRTSTDTQYF.

The rearrangement uses TRBV15 and TRBJ1-2; tentatively, D is TRBD1 (5 bases). The CDR3 is 16 residues long. Germline V gene sequence: CDR1 LNHNV, CDR2 YYDKDF (reference sequence). V was trimmed by 0 bases and J by 5 bases, leaving 16 bases between them. The CDR3 DNA sequence: TGTGCCACCAGCAGAGATAGGCACAGGAAGGCGTATGGCTACACCTTC. Translated, it gives CATSRDRHRKAYGYTF.

This sequence joins TRBV7-2 and TRBJ1-3; no definite D call. The CDR3 has 14 residues. V lost 1 base, J lost 0 bases, and 4 bases lay in between. CDR1 and CDR2 from the germline V gene are SGHTA and FQGNSA. Written as DNA, the CDR3 is TGTGCCAGCAGCTTAGGAGCCTCTGGAAACACCATATATTTT. Protein product: CASSLGASGNTIYF.

The chain carries TRBV28 and TRBJ2-7; TRBD2 aligns across 7 bases. CDR1 is MDHEN and CDR2 is SYDVKM in the germline V gene. V shed 8 bases, J shed 2 bases, and the junction held 3 bases outside the gene matches. This CDR3 has 12 residues. CDR3 in DNA: TGTGCCAGCTCCCGGGGGGCCTACGAGCAGTACTTC. Encoded protein: CASSRGAYEQYF.

The sample holds many counts of this clonotype. CDR3 nucleotides: TGCAGTGCTAGAGATGGAGGGGGTAGCTCCTACAATGAGCAGTTCTTC. This codes for CSARDGGGSSYNEQFF. This chain uses TRBV20-1 with TRBJ2-1, with D perhaps assigned TRBD1 or TRBD2 (6 bases each). The CDR3 runs to 16 residues. Trimming cost V 0 bases and J 0 bases, with 12 bases left between them. CDR1 and CDR2 from the germline V gene are DFQATT and SNEGSKA (reference sequence).

The chain combines TRBV12-3 or TRBV12-4 with TRBJ2-3; 10 bases are shared with TRBD2. CDR3 size: 14 residues. Trimming removed 6 bases from V and 6 bases from J; junction bases left unmatched: 6. In DNA form, the CDR3 reads TGTGCCAGCAGGCAGCGGGGGGGTAGTGATACGCAGTATTTT. Residues: CASRQRGGSDTQYF.

The table lists this clonotype with many counts. The chain employs TRBV6-2 or TRBV6-3 and TRBJ2-1; D perhaps matches TRBD1 (5 bases). Trimming pared 2 bases from V and 5 bases from J, leaving 13 bases between. This CDR3 region has 15 residues. Germline V CDR1 and CDR2: MNHEY, SVGEGT. Here the CDR3 reads CASSYGPGPNNEQFF. CDR3 in DNA: TGTGCCAGCAGTTACGGCCCAGGGCCTAACAATGAGCAGTTCTTC.

This clonotype came up a few times. The chain has TRBV2 and TRBJ2-7; 14 bases are shared with TRBD2. This CDR3 region has 17 residues. Germline lookup yields CDR1 SNHLY and CDR2 FYNNEI. V shed 6 bases and J 4 bases; nucleotides not matched to a gene: 11. The CDR3 sequence: CASRGGTSGRSTYEQYF. CDR3 nucleotides: TGTGCCAGCAGGGGGGGGACTAGCGGGAGATCTACGTACGAGCAGTACTTC.

The chain is built from TRBV19 and TRBJ2-2; D is possibly TRBD2 (5 bases). The V end lost 0 bases, the J end lost 4 bases, and 18 bases lay between the germline ends. Germline CDR1 is LNHDA and CDR2 is SQIVND (reference sequence). The CDR3 is 18 amino acids. CDR3 amino acids: CASSIEGRGARGTGELFF. CDR3 bases: TGTGCCAGTAGTATAGAAGGTCGGGGAGCCCGAGGCACCGGGGAGCTGTTTTTT. Based on the CDR3 plus reference TRBV19 and TRBJ2-2, the full variable domain is DGGITQSPKYLFRKEGQNVTLSCEQNLNHDAMYWYRQDPGQGLRLIYYSQIVNDFQKGDIAEGYSVSREKKESFPLTVTSAQKNPTAFYLCASSIEGRGARGTGELFFGEGSRLTVL.

This clonotype was counted many times. This rearrangement joins TRBV5-1 to TRBJ2-3; 8 nucleotides agree with TRBD2. With 0 bases clipped from V and 4 bases from J, the junction kept 4 bases outside the gene matches. The germline gives CDR1 SGHRS, CDR2 YFSETQ. This CDR3 comprises 15 residues. The CDR3 is CASSLAGLAPDTQYF. The CDR3 DNA sequence: TGCGCCAGCAGCTTGGCCGGACTAGCCCCAGATACGCAGTATTTT.

This clonotype showed up many times. The CDR3 spells CSGQGEGTEAFF. DNA of the CDR3: TGCAGCGGGCAGGGGGAGGGCACTGAAGCTTTCTTT. The gene calls are TRBV29-1 and TRBJ1-1, with 7 bases identical to TRBD1. The junction had 6 bases not matched to a gene; V was cut back by 7 bases and J by 4 bases. This CDR3 has 12 residues. Germline lookup yields CDR1 SQVTM and CDR2 ANQGSEA.

The gene calls are TRBV7-2 and TRBJ2-1, with a weak D call TRBD2 (7 bases). The CDR3 spans 14 residues. V shed 5 bases and J shed 9 bases, with 17 bases lying between them. CDR1 SGHTA and CDR2 FQGNSA come from the germline V gene. The CDR3 loop reads CASSPGGAFPEQFF. The CDR3 DNA reads as TGTGCCAGCAGCCCTGGGGGGGCCTTTCCTGAGCAGTTCTTC.

In its sample, this clonotype was seen many times. The chain combines TRBV7-2 with TRBJ2-1; TRBD1 aligns across 7 bases. V was clipped by 6 bases and J by 9 bases; unmatched bases: 14. The CDR3 covers 15 residues. From germline, CDR1 is SGHTA and CDR2 FQGNSA. The CDR3, as DNA: TGTGCCAGCAGTCCAGACAGGGTTCCCTCCAGTGAGCAGTTCTTC. Translation gives CASSPDRVPSSEQFF. Using reference TRBV7-2 and TRBJ2-1 for the parts outside the CDR3, the full variable domain is GAGVSQSPSNKVTEKGKDVELRCDPISGHTALYWYRQSLGQGLEFLIYFQGNSAPDKSGLPSDRFSAERTGGSVSTLTIQRTQQEDSAVYLCASSPDRVPSSEQFFGPGTRLTVL.